What follows are 4 T cell receptor beta chains derived from one specimen sequenced in a study of regulatory T cells in long-lasting Graves disease. Assembly of TCR beta libraries relied on iRepertoire HTBI primers together with Arm-PCR of CDR3 regions. MiXCR, run by TCRdb on the multiplex PCR reads, gives a single entry per CDR3 protein. This repertoire shows 200,000 to 250,000 distinct CDR3 sequences, approximately 18% found once; its top ten account for approximately 12%. Regarding time point: newly diagnosed GD, antithyroid drugs for less than 3 months. Extracted RNA from PBMCs served as the source of the TCR library. These sequences were also reported in another study, on T cells in Graves' hyperthyroidism and ophthalmopathy.

The sequences come from peripheral blood mononuclear cells (PBMCs), collected at new diagnosis, from a patient treated with antithyroid drugs. All receptors come from a woman aged 25-40 years with Graves disease.

This clonotype was detected ten times or more. The chain combines TRBV9 with TRBJ1-4, with 7 bases fitting TRBD1. The V and J ends lost 4 bases and 3 bases, in that order; junction bases with no gene match: 6. Germline V gene sequence: CDR1 SGDLS, CDR2 YYNGEE. CDR3 length equals 15 residues. The CDR3 bases are TGTGCCAGCAGCACCCCGGGACAGCCTAATGAAAAACTGTTTTTT. Its protein product is CASSTPGQPNEKLFF.

This clonotype occurred many times. The chain carries TRBV11-2 and TRBJ2-5, with 7 bases that match TRBD2. The J segment lost 5 bases and the V segment lost 5 bases, leaving 14 bases of the junction unmatched. Germline loops: CDR1 SGHAT, CDR2 FQNNGV. The CDR3 runs 16 residues. This CDR3 reads CASSPRVGGDRETQYF. CDR3 in DNA: TGTGCCAGCAGCCCCAGGGTGGGGGGGGATCGGGAGACCCAGTACTTC.

This clonotype was found many times. This may be a read error: a much more frequent sequence differs by one nucleotide. This CDR3 is CAGSLRGTDTEAFF. CDR3 DNA sequence: TGTGCCGGCAGTTTAAGGGGAACGGACACTGAAGCTTTCTTT. V is TRBV12-3 or TRBV12-4 and J is TRBJ1-1; possible D gene TRBD1, 5 bases. The CDR3 totals 14 residues.

CDR3 sequence: CASSLSQGGYEQYF. The CDR3 nucleotides are TGTGCCAGCAGCTTAAGCCAGGGGGGCTACGAGCAGTACTTC. The chain has TRBV11-2 and TRBJ2-7, with D maybe TRBD1 (7 bases). The CDR3 sequence is 14 residues long. Per the germline V gene, CDR1 is SGHAT and CDR2 is FQNNGV. The V end lost 2 bases, the J end lost 3 bases, and 11 bases lay between the germline ends.